Below are 17 T cell receptor beta chains sequenced from a single sample in a study of blood T cell repertoires in COVID-19. Using immunoSEQ multiplex PCR, the repertoire was profiled, and TCRdb retains in-frame clones only, with some absent. The sample lists about 220,000 clones; about four fifths were seen once. The sequenced material came from PBMCs or T cells enriched from blood (not recorded which). The receptors stem from a woman between 40 and 55 years old with acute COVID-19.

V is TRBV10-3 and J is TRBJ1-2; TRBD1 aligns across 9 bases. From germline, CDR1 is ENHRY and CDR2 SYGVKD. This CDR3 region has 16 residues. With 2 bases clipped from V and 7 bases from J, the junction kept 11 bases outside the gene matches. CDR3: CAISEGRDRVYGGYTF. In DNA form, the CDR3 reads TGTGCCATCAGTGAGGGTCGGGACAGGGTATATGGTGGCTACACCTTC.

J is TRBJ2-1 and V is TRBV5-1; maybe TRBD1 (6 bases). The V and J ends lost 5 bases and 9 bases respectively, with 12 bases between them. Per the germline V gene, CDR1 is SGHRS and CDR2 is YFSETQ. This CDR3 has 12 amino acids. CDR3 in DNA: TGCGCCAGCAGTTCACTAGGGGGTGAGCAGTTCTTC. It codes for CASSSLGGEQFF.

CDR3 sequence (DNA): TGTGCCACCAGCAGAGATTTGGGGACGCGGGGACAAGAGACCCAGTACTTC. Its translation: CATSRDLGTRGQETQYF. This sequence joins TRBV15 and TRBJ2-5; perhaps TRBD2 as D (6 bases). The CDR3 has 17 amino acids. Germline V gene lookup returns CDR1 LNHNV and CDR2 YYDKDF (reference sequence). Trimming removed 0 bases at V and 2 bases at J, with 16 bases between.

V gene TRBV5-1 combines with J gene TRBJ2-3; the D gene is possibly TRBD1 (7 bases). The germline V gene has CDR1 SGHRS and CDR2 YFSETQ. This CDR3 has 14 residues. The V and J ends lost 0 bases and 6 bases respectively, with 11 bases between them. CDR3 amino acids: CASSLGQGGDTQYF. The CDR3 DNA is TGCGCCAGCAGCTTGGGGCAGGGGGGCGATACGCAGTATTTT.

This sequence joins TRBV11-2 and TRBJ1-4; D gene ambiguous. This CDR3 region has 13 residues. The germline V and J ends were trimmed by 5 bases and 8 bases, with 12 bases remaining between them. Germline V lookup: CDR1 SGHAT, CDR2 FQNNGV. DNA for the CDR3: TGTGCCAGCAGCGTCTCCGACGGGGAAAAACTGTTTTTT. The encoded protein is CASSVSDGEKLFF.

V is TRBV27 and J is TRBJ1-6; D possibly corresponds to TRBD1 (6 bases). Germline CDR1 is MNHEY and CDR2 is SMNVEV (reference sequence). The CDR3 has 13 amino acids. Trimming removed 5 bases from V and 11 bases from J, with 13 bases in between. CDR3 DNA sequence: TGTGCCAGCAGTAACACAGGGCAGCCACCCCTCCACTTT. This translates into CASSNTGQPPLHF.

The count of this clone is one. V usage is TRBV27 and J usage is TRBJ1-6; no firm D call. Trimming took off 5 bases at V and 14 bases at J, with 13 bases between the two ends. CDR1 is MNHEY and CDR2 is SMNVEV in the germline V gene (reference sequence). The CDR3 sequence is 12 residues long. The CDR3 is CASSPRDKTLHF. As DNA, the CDR3 is TGTGCCAGCAGTCCCCGAGACAAAACCCTCCACTTT.

This clone has more than one count but fewer than ten. This chain links TRBV5-1 with TRBJ1-4; maybe TRBD1 (5 bases). CDR1 is SGHRS, CDR2 YFSETQ, per germline. Deletions cut 0 bases from V and 5 bases from J, with 11 bases between. This CDR3 has 15 amino acids. CDR3 sequence reads: CASSLDRQMNEKLFF. CDR3 in DNA: TGCGCCAGCAGCTTGGATAGACAGATGAATGAAAAACTGTTTTTT.

J is TRBJ1-5 and V is TRBV6-1; D might be TRBD1 (5 bases). Trimming took 2 bases from V and 4 from J, leaving 15 bases between them. The CDR3 length is 16 residues. Per the germline V gene, CDR1 is MNHNS and CDR2 is SASEGT. The CDR3, as DNA: TGTGCCAGCAGTGAACAGGGTAATCTAAGAAATCAGCCCCAGCATTTT. Translating it yields CASSEQGNLRNQPQHF.

This clone has a single count. The chain recombines TRBV7-8 with TRBJ2-1; the match to TRBD2 covers 9 bases. J was trimmed by 7 bases and V by 1 base; bases with no gene match: 8. The CDR3 runs to 16 residues. In germline, CDR1 is SGHVS, CDR2 FQNEAQ. The CDR3, as DNA: TGTGCCAGCAGCTTAGTGGCTAGCGGGGTGAGGAATGAGCAGTTCTTC. Its translation: CASSLVASGVRNEQFF.

Only one count was recorded for this clone. This chain links TRBV19 with TRBJ1-1; perhaps TRBD1 as D (6 bases). The germline CDR1 and CDR2 sequences are LNHDA and SQIVND (reference sequence). Trimming removed 4 bases at V and 6 bases at J, with 9 bases between. This CDR3 is built from 12 residues. Written as DNA, the CDR3 is TGTGCCAGTAGTACTCGGACAGCTGAAGCTTTCTTT. As protein: CASSTRTAEAFF.

The chain carries TRBV9 and TRBJ2-3; 7 positions agree with TRBD1. Losses at the gene ends were 2 bases for V and 3 bases for J; bases not matched to a gene: 9. The CDR3 is 16 residues long. Per germline, CDR1 SGDLS and CDR2 YYNGEE. CDR3 amino acids: CASSVTGQTMTDTQYF. DNA of the CDR3: TGTGCCAGCAGCGTGACGGGACAGACAATGACAGATACGCAGTATTTT.

The chain couples TRBV5-1 to TRBJ2-7; TRBD1 aligns across 11 bases. The CDR3 spans 14 residues. The V segment lost 5 bases and the J segment 3 bases; nucleotides outside the gene matches: 4. The germline V gene has CDR1 SGHRS and CDR2 YFSETQ. CDR3 in DNA: TGCGCCAGCAGTTGGGGACAGGGGGTCTACGAGCAGTACTTC. It is translated as CASSWGQGVYEQYF.

V and J are TRBV5-1 and TRBJ1-1; D might be TRBD1 (5 bases). This CDR3 has 13 residues. Trimming removed 0 bases from V and 8 bases from J, with 11 bases in between. Germline V gene sequence: CDR1 SGHRS, CDR2 YFSETQ. CDR3 bases: TGCGCCAGCAGCTTGGGGCGGGACGGCGAAGCTTTCTTT. It is translated as CASSLGRDGEAFF. The entire variable domain, with the rest obtained from reference TRBV5-1 and TRBJ1-1, is as follows: KAGVTQTPRYLIKTRGQQVTLSCSPISGHRSVSWYQQTPGQGLQFLFEYFSETQRNKGNFPGRFSGRQFSNSRSEMNVSTLELGDSALYLCASSLGRDGEAFFGQGTRLTVV.

The chain has TRBV11-3 and TRBJ2-1, with no clear D. V was cut by 3 bases and J by 3 bases, with 9 bases left in between. This CDR3 has 14 residues. The germline V gene encodes CDR1 SGHNT and CDR2 YENEEA. CDR3 coding DNA: TGTGCCAGCAGCTTCGGGTCTAGCTACAATGAGCAGTTCTTC. As protein: CASSFGSSYNEQFF.

The CDR3: CASSLDGPGSGYGYTF. CDR3 nucleotide sequence: TGCGCCAGCAGCTTGGACGGGCCAGGGTCAGGGTATGGCTACACCTTC. V usage is TRBV5-1 and J usage is TRBJ1-2; perhaps TRBD1 as D (5 bases). Germline assignment: CDR1 SGHRS and CDR2 YFSETQ. V gave up 0 bases and J gave up 5 bases, with 17 bases separating them. The CDR3 is made up of 16 amino acids. Variable domain in full (rest from reference TRBV5-1 and TRBJ1-2): KAGVTQTPRYLIKTRGQQVTLSCSPISGHRSVSWYQQTPGQGLQFLFEYFSETQRNKGNFPGRFSGRQFSNSRSEMNVSTLELGDSALYLCASSLDGPGSGYGYTFGSGTRLTVV.

The V and J genes are TRBV7-2 and TRBJ1-1; perhaps TRBD1 as D (6 bases). With 5 bases removed from V and 0 bases from J, the gap between germline ends came to 13 bases. Germline values: CDR1 SGHTA, CDR2 FQGNSA. This CDR3 is 15 amino acids long. As DNA, the CDR3 is TGTGCCAGCAGCCTGGGGGGGCAGTTGAACACTGAAGCTTTCTTT. Protein product: CASSLGGQLNTEAFF. Variable domain in full (rest from reference TRBV7-2 and TRBJ1-1): GAGVSQSPSNKVTEKGKDVELRCDPISGHTALYWYRQSLGQGLEFLIYFQGNSAPDKSGLPSDRFSAERTGGSVSTLTIQRTQQEDSAVYLCASSLGGQLNTEAFFGQGTRLTVV.